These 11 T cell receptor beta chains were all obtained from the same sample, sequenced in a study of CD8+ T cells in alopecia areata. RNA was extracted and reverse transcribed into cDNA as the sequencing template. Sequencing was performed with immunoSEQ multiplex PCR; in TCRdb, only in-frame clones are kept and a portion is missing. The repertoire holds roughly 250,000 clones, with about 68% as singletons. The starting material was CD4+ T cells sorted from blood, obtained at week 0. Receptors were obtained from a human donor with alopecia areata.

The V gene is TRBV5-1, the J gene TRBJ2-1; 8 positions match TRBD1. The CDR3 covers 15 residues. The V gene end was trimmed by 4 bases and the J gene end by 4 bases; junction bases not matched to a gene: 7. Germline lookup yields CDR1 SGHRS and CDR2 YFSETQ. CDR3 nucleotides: TGCGCCAGCAGCGTACAGGGGGATTCATACAATGAGCAGTTCTTC. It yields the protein CASSVQGDSYNEQFF.

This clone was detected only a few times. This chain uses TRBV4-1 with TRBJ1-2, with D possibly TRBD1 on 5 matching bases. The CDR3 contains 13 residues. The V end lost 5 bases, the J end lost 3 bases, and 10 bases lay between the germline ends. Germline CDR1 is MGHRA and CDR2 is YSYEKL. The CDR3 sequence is CASSIQGDYGYTF. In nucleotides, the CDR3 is TGCGCCAGCAGCATCCAAGGGGACTATGGCTACACCTTC.

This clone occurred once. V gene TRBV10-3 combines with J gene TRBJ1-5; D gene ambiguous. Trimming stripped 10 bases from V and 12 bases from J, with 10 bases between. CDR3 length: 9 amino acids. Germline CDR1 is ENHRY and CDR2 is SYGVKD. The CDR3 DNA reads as TGTGCCACCCCTTCAGGCCAGCATTTT. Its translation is CATPSGQHF.

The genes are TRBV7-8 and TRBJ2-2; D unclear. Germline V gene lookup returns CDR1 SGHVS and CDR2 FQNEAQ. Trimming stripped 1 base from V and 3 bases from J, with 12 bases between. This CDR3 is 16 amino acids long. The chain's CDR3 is CASSLEVVYYTGELFF. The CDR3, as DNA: TGTGCCAGCAGCTTAGAGGTGGTTTACTACACCGGGGAGCTGTTTTTT.

CDR3 loop: CASRPGGTDTQYF. The CDR3 region has the DNA TGCGCCAGCCGTCCGGGGGGCACAGATACGCAGTATTTT. The chain links TRBV10-2 to TRBJ2-3, with D possibly matching TRBD2 (6 bases). V shed 8 bases and J shed 1 base, with 10 bases lying between them. CDR3 size: 13 residues. The germline CDR1 and CDR2 sequences are WSHSY and SAAADI.

CDR3 in amino acids: CASSVTALSDEQYF. In nucleotides, the CDR3 is TGTGCCAGCAGCGTGACGGCCCTATCGGACGAGCAGTACTTC. The gene calls are TRBV9 and TRBJ2-7; D unresolved. This CDR3 is built from 14 residues. CDR1 SGDLS and CDR2 YYNGEE come from the germline V gene. Trimming cost V 2 bases and J 5 bases, with 14 bases left between them. The entire variable domain, with the rest obtained from reference TRBV9 and TRBJ2-7, is as follows: DSGVTQTPKHLITATGQRVTLRCSPRSGDLSVYWYQQSLDQGLQFLIQYYNGEERAKGNILERFSAQQFPDLHSELNLSSLELGDSALYFCASSVTALSDEQYFGPGTRLTVT.

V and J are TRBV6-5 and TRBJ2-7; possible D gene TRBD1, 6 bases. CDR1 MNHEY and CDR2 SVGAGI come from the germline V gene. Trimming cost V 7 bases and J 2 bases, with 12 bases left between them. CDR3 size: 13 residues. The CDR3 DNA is TGTGCCAGCACCCACAGGGAGCCCTACGAGCAGTACTTC. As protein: CASTHREPYEQYF.

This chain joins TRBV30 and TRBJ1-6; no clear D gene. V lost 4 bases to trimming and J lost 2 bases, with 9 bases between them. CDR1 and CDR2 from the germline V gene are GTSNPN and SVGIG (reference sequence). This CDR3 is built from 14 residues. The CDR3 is CAWKDEPYNSPLHF. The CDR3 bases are TGTGCCTGGAAGGACGAGCCCTATAATTCACCCCTCCACTTT.

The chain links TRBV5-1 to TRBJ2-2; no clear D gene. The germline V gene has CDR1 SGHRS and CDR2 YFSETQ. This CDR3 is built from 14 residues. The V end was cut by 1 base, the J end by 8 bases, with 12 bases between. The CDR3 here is CASSLTPPSGELFF. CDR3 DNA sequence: TGCGCCAGCAGCTTGACTCCTCCTTCGGGGGAGCTGTTTTTT.

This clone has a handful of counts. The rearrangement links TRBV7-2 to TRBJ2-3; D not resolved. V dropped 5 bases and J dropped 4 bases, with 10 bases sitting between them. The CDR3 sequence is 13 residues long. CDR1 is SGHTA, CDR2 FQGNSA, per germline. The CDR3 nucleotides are TGTGCCAGCAGCAACCAAGGAGCAGATACGCAGTATTTT. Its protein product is CASSNQGADTQYF.

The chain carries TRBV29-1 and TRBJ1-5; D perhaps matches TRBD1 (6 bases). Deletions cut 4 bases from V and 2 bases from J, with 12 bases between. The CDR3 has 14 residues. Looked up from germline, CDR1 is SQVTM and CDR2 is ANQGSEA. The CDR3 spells CSVGWGAGNQPQHF. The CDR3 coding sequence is TGCAGCGTTGGATGGGGGGCCGGCAATCAGCCCCAGCATTTT.